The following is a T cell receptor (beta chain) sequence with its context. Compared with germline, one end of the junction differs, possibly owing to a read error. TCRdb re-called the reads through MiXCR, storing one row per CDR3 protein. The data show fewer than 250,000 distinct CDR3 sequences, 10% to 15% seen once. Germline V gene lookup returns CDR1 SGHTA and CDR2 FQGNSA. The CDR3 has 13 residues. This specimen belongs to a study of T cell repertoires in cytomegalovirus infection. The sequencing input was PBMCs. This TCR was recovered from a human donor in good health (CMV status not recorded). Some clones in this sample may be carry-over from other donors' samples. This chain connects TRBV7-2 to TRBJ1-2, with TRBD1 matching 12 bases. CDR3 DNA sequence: TGTGCCAGCAGCTCCGGGACAGGGGGCCCTATTAACTTC. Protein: CASSSGTGGPINF.